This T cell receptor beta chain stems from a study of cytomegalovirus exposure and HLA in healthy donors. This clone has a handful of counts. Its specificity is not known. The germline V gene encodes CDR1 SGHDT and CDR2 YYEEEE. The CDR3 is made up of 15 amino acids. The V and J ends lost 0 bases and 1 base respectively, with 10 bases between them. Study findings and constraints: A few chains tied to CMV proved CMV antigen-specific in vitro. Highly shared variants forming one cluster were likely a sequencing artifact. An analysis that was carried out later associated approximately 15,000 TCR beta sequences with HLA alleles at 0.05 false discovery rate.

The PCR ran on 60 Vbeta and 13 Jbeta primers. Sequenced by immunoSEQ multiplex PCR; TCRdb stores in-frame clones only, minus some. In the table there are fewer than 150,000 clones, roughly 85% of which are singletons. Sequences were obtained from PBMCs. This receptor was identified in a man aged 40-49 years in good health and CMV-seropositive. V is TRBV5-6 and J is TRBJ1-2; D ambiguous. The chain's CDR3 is CASSLGYQLNYGYTF. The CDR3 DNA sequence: TGTGCCAGCAGCTTGGGGTATCAACTTAACTATGGCTACACCTTC. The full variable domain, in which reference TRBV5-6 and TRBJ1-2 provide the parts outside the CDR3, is DAGVTQSPTHLIKTRGQQVTLRCSPKSGHDTVSWYQQALGQGPQFIFQYYEEEERQRGNFPDRFSGHQFPNYSSELNVNALLLGDSALYLCASSLGYQLNYGYTFGSGTRLTVV.